This T cell receptor (beta chain) emerged from a study of identical twins. TCRdb reprocessed the 5' RACE reads with MiXCR, giving one entry per CDR3 protein. The sample consists of roughly 500,000 distinct CDR3 sequences, roughly 21% of them appearing once. This CDR3 is 12 amino acids long. V shed 6 bases and J shed 9 bases, with 14 bases lying between them. Looked up from germline, CDR1 is MNHEY and CDR2 is SMNVEV (reference sequence). This sample also belongs to another study, concerning T cells expressing NK-cell markers.

Sequenced sample: CD4+ T cells sorted from blood. The receptor's source is a woman in her late teens or twenties in good health. The chain links TRBV27 to TRBJ1-2; tentative D call: TRBD1 (5 bases). The DNA of the CDR3 is TGTGCCAGCAGCCCGGGGCTCCGTTGCTACACCTTC. It is translated as CASSPGLRCYTF.